This passage covers 22 T cell receptor beta chains from one sample sequenced in a study of cytomegalovirus exposure and HLA in healthy donors. PCR involved 60 Vbeta and 13 Jbeta primers. The protocol was immunoSEQ multiplex PCR, while the TCRdb copy is restricted to in-frame clones and leaves out a portion. The table lists about 160,000 clones, around 76% of them singletons. The specimen was PBMCs. The receptors were sampled from a man aged 35 to 55 in good health and CMV-seropositive.

DNA for the CDR3: TGCGCCAGCAGCTTGGACGCTAGACTAGCAACCGGGGAGCTGTTTTTT. Encoded protein: CASSLDARLATGELFF. J is TRBJ2-2 and V is TRBV5-1; TRBD2 aligns across 7 bases. The CDR3 has 16 residues. With 0 bases clipped from V and 5 bases from J, the junction kept 7 bases outside the gene matches. In germline, CDR1 is SGHRS, CDR2 YFSETQ.

This clone was recorded only once. The chain carries TRBV2 and TRBJ2-7; D not certain. The CDR3 totals 12 residues. The germline gives CDR1 SNHLY, CDR2 FYNNEI. The V gene lost 5 bases and the J gene lost 5 bases, with 10 bases spanning the gap. The CDR3 region is CASSPTSNEQYF. The CDR3 nucleotides are TGTGCCAGCAGTCCCACATCGAACGAGCAGTACTTC.

This clone has more than one count but fewer than ten. The chain combines TRBV7-2 with TRBJ1-5; 8 bases fit TRBD1. CDR1 and CDR2 from the germline V gene are SGHTA and FQGNSA. V was clipped by 2 bases and J by 6 bases; unmatched bases: 3. The CDR3 is 14 amino acids. The CDR3 loop reads CASSLQGAGQPQHF. As DNA, the CDR3 is TGTGCCAGCAGCTTACAGGGGGCAGGTCAGCCCCAGCATTTT. Full variable domain (remainder filled in from reference TRBV7-2 and TRBJ1-5): GAGVSQSPSNKVTEKGKDVELRCDPISGHTALYWYRQSLGQGLEFLIYFQGNSAPDKSGLPSDRFSAERTGGSVSTLTIQRTQQEDSAVYLCASSLQGAGQPQHFGDGTRLSIL.

This clone was seen once. The chain has TRBV19 and TRBJ1-2; D remains ambiguous. From germline, CDR1 is LNHDA and CDR2 SQIVND (reference sequence). Deletions cut 5 bases from V and 0 bases from J, with 19 bases between. CDR3 length: 17 amino acids. CDR3 DNA: TGTGCCAGTAGTCCACGGGGAACCCTAGGAGCTAACTATGGCTACACCTTC. Encoded protein: CASSPRGTLGANYGYTF.

This clone occurred a few times. The chain combines TRBV5-1 with TRBJ1-4; 7 bases are a match to TRBD1. CDR1 is SGHRS and CDR2 is YFSETQ in the germline V gene. The length of the CDR3 is 16 residues. V trimming: 4 bases; J trimming: 6 bases; junction bases outside the gene matches: 12. CDR3 DNA sequence: TGCGCCAGCAGCACAATTCCGGACAGGTTCTATGAAAAACTGTTTTTT. It translates to CASSTIPDRFYEKLFF.

The chain recombines TRBV4-2 with TRBJ1-4, with a tentative D call TRBD1 (5 bases). The CDR3 extends over 16 amino acids. The germline gives CDR1 LGHNA, CDR2 YNFKEQ. V shed 0 bases and J shed 8 bases, with 16 bases lying between them. CDR3 amino acids: CASSQDKGQGPEKLFF. Here the CDR3 DNA reads TGTGCCAGCAGCCAAGATAAAGGGCAGGGCCCAGAAAAACTGTTTTTT.

V gene TRBV19 combines with J gene TRBJ2-5, with a tentative D call TRBD2 (6 bases). The J call is doubtful: the DNA matches TRBJ2-7 better. CDR1 and CDR2 from the germline V gene are LNHDA and SQIVND (reference sequence). The CDR3 spans 14 residues. CDR3 DNA sequence: TGTGCCAGTAGTACCGGGGGACCGGGGAACGAGCAGTACTTC. Translated, it gives CASSTGGPGNEQYF.

The chain is built from TRBV4-3 and TRBJ2-1; TRBD1 matches 7 bases. V trimming: 0 bases; J trimming: 6 bases; junction bases outside the gene matches: 8. CDR1 LGHNA and CDR2 YSLEER come from the germline V gene. CDR3 size: 16 residues. This CDR3 reads CASSQEIQGLGNEQFF. CDR3 bases: TGCGCCAGCAGCCAAGAGATACAGGGGTTAGGCAATGAGCAGTTCTTC.

V is TRBV7-6 and J is TRBJ1-1, with D unresolved. Germline V CDR1 and CDR2: SGHVS, FNYEAQ. Trimming pared 1 base from V and 1 base from J, leaving 7 bases between. This CDR3 has 14 residues. As DNA, the CDR3 is TGTGCCAGCAGCTTAGAGCCGGGGAACACTGAAGCTTTCTTT. Amino acids: CASSLEPGNTEAFF.

This chain connects TRBV6-6 to TRBJ2-7, with 8 bases that match TRBD1. The ends lost 7 bases at V and 0 bases at J; junction bases unmatched: 8. There are 15 residues in the CDR3. Germline-derived CDR1 and CDR2 are MNHNY and SVGAGI (reference sequence). CDR3 sequence reads: CASTKTGVDSYEQYF. The CDR3 DNA reads TGTGCCAGCACCAAGACAGGGGTTGACTCCTACGAGCAGTACTTC.

The CDR3 sequence is CATSREGAGGYTF. The CDR3 DNA is TGTGCCACCAGCAGAGAAGGGGCAGGAGGCTACACCTTC. The gene calls are TRBV15 and TRBJ1-2; D might be TRBD1 (5 bases). The CDR3 has 13 residues. Trimming took 0 bases from V and 8 from J, leaving 10 bases between them. Germline V gives CDR1 LNHNV, CDR2 YYDKDF (reference sequence). Looking up the rest from reference TRBV15 and TRBJ1-2 gives the full variable domain: DAMVIQNPRYQVTQFGKPVTLSCSQTLNHNVMYWYQQKSSQAPKLLFHYYDKDFNNEADTPDNFQSRRPNTSFCFLDIRSPGLGDTAMYLCATSREGAGGYTFGSGTRLTVV.

V is TRBV18 and J is TRBJ2-3; D possibly corresponds to TRBD2 (6 bases). Germline V CDR1 and CDR2: KGHSH, LQKENI. The CDR3 is made up of 13 amino acids. The germline V and J ends were trimmed by 0 bases and 5 bases, with 6 bases remaining between them. CDR3 protein: CASSPPAGDTQYF. In DNA form, the CDR3 reads TGTGCCAGCTCACCACCAGCGGGAGATACGCAGTATTTT.

This clone was picked up a small number of times. This rearrangement joins TRBV18 to TRBJ1-1, with 9 positions matching TRBD1. This CDR3 has 15 amino acids. J gave up 7 bases and V 2 bases, and 8 bases lay outside the gene matches. Germline V gene data show CDR1 as KGHSH and CDR2 as LQKENI. The DNA of the CDR3 is TGTGCCAGCTCACCAGCGGACAGGGGCTTTCTTGAAGCTTTCTTT. It encodes CASSPADRGFLEAFF.

On this clone itself: One end of the junction varies from germline; a read error may be responsible. Other DNA sequences from this sample encode an identical CDR3 as well. The chain recombines TRBV12-5 with TRBJ1-5; possibly TRBD1 for D (6 bases). CDR3 length: 13 amino acids. Germline CDR1 reads LGHNT; CDR2 reads FRNRAP. The CDR3 reads CASTGLMNQPQHF. Written as DNA, the CDR3 is TGTGCTAGTACAGGGTTGATGAATCAGCCCCAGCACTTT.

The V and J genes are TRBV7-8 and TRBJ2-2, with a possible D match to TRBD1 (5 bases). Germline V lookup: CDR1 SGHVS, CDR2 FQNEAQ. Trimming took off 6 bases at V and 1 base at J, with 15 bases between the two ends. The CDR3 sequence is 16 residues long. Here the CDR3 DNA reads TGTGCCAGCAGAGTTCCAGGGTCAGAGAACACCGGGGAGCTGTTTTTT. Residues: CASRVPGSENTGELFF.

This chain connects TRBV18 to TRBJ2-7, with unresolved D. This CDR3 comprises 11 residues. V shed 5 bases and J shed 4 bases, with 6 bases lying between them. CDR1 is KGHSH, CDR2 LQKENI, per germline. The CDR3 reads CASSEAYEQYF. The DNA for the CDR3 is TGTGCCAGCTCAGAAGCATACGAGCAGTACTTC.

This clone was counted between two and nine times. This chain links TRBV5-1 with TRBJ2-6; TRBD2 matches at 9 bases. V shed 9 bases and J 11 bases; nucleotides not matched to a gene: 15. The CDR3 is 15 residues long. Germline loops: CDR1 SGHRS, CDR2 YFSETQ. The CDR3 DNA reads TGCGCCACTGGACTAGCGCCTCAACGGCCGGACGTCCTGACTTTC. Translated, it gives CATGLAPQRPDVLTF.

Only a few counts were recorded for this clone. CDR3 protein: CASSLDRRGETEAFF. The CDR3 DNA reads TGTGCCAGCAGCTTAGACCGCAGGGGAGAAACTGAAGCTTTCTTT. J is TRBJ1-1 and V is TRBV11-2; D is perhaps TRBD1 (6 bases). Germline V gene data show CDR1 as SGHAT and CDR2 as FQNNGV. There are 15 residues in the CDR3. Trimming pared 0 bases from V and 5 bases from J, leaving 13 bases between. The full variable domain, rest sourced from reference TRBV11-2 and TRBJ1-1, is EAGVAQSPRYKIIEKRQSVAFWCNPISGHATLYWYQQILGQGPKLLIQFQNNGVVDDSQLPKDRFSAERLKGVDSTLKIQPAKLEDSAVYLCASSLDRRGETEAFFGQGTRLTVV.

This clone was detected only a few times. V and J are TRBV5-6 and TRBJ1-2, with TRBD1 identical over 9 bases. V shed 7 bases, J shed 8 bases, and the junction held 12 bases outside the gene matches. There are 14 residues in the CDR3. CDR1 is SGHDT and CDR2 is YYEEEE in the germline V gene. The CDR3 region has the DNA TGTGCCAGCCAACCCCCGGGACAGGGTGGCGGCTACACCTTC. It yields the protein CASQPPGQGGGYTF. Drawing the rest from reference TRBV5-6 and TRBJ1-2, the complete variable domain is DAGVTQSPTHLIKTRGQQVTLRCSPKSGHDTVSWYQQALGQGPQFIFQYYEEEERQRGNFPDRFSGHQFPNYSSELNVNALLLGDSALYLCASQPPGQGGGYTFGSGTRLTVV.

The chain couples TRBV14 to TRBJ1-2; TRBD1 matches 7 bases. J was trimmed by 5 bases and V by 4 bases; bases with no gene match: 4. From germline, CDR1 is SGHDN and CDR2 FVKESK. This CDR3 is built from 13 residues. CDR3 amino acids: CASSRTGVYGYTF. DNA for the CDR3: TGTGCCAGCAGCCGAACAGGGGTTTATGGCTACACCTTC.

The gene calls are TRBV5-6 and TRBJ2-7, with 11 bases identical to TRBD2. The germline V gene encodes CDR1 SGHDT and CDR2 YYEEEE. The CDR3 contains 16 residues. V trimming: 5 bases; J trimming: 2 bases; junction bases outside the gene matches: 9. Here the CDR3 reads CASRTSGEEITYEQYF. CDR3 bases: TGTGCCAGCAGGACTAGCGGGGAGGAAATCACCTACGAGCAGTACTTC.

This clone was picked up a small number of times. J is TRBJ2-5 and V is TRBV10-1; 7 nucleotides agree with TRBD1. Germline CDR1 reads WNHNN; CDR2 reads SYGVQD (reference sequence). This CDR3 contains 13 residues. The J segment lost 4 bases and the V segment lost 7 bases, leaving 6 bases of the junction unmatched. CDR3 in amino acids: CASNHRGAETQYF. For the CDR3, the DNA is TGCGCCAGCAACCACAGGGGAGCAGAGACCCAGTACTTC.